The source of this T cell receptor (beta chain) is a study of beta chain features in type 1 diabetes. Regarding the study as a whole: The naive, central memory and Treg TCRB repertoires showed an apparent similarity that was greater among patients than among healthy donors.

Of the isolated RNA, all was reverse transcribed, and so the sequenced material was expressed TCRB transcripts. The average read count of naive, central memory and regulatory T cell samples was approximately 3.5 million. The repertoire was sequenced with immunoSEQ multiplex PCR; TCRdb's copy has only in-frame clones and lacks some. In the table there are just over 600,000 clones, 15% to 17% of which are singletons. Trimming cost V 1 base and J 2 bases, with 16 bases left between them. This CDR3 is built from 17 residues. The germline CDR1 and CDR2 sequences are LNHNV and YYDKDF (reference sequence). This clone was picked up a small number of times. The target antigen is unknown.

This sequence joins TRBV15 and TRBJ2-3, with D uncertain. The material sequenced was naive CD4+ T cells from blood. The receptor comes from a man between 18 and 35 years old in good health. In DNA form, the CDR3 reads TGTGCCACCAGCAGAGCTAACGGGCAGGCGGACACAGATACGCAGTATTTT. Its protein product is CATSRANGQADTDTQYF.